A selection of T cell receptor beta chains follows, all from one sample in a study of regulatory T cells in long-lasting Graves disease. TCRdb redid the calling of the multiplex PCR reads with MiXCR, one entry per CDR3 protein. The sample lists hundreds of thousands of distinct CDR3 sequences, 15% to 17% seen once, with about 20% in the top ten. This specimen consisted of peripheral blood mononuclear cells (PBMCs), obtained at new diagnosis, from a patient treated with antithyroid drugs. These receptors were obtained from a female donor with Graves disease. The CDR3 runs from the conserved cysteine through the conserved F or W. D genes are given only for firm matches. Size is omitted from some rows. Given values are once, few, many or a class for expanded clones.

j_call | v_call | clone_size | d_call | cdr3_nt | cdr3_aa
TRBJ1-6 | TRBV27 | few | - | TGTGCCAGCAGTTTCCCGACTACAGGTTCACCCCTCCACTTT | CASSFPTTGSPLHF
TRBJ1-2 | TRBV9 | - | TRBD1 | TGTGCCAGCAGCATGGGACAGATGCCGAACTATGGCTACACCTTC | CASSMGQMPNYGYTF
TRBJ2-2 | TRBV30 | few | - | TGTGCCTGGAGTGCAACCCGGACAATGACGATTAACACCGGGGAGCTGTTTTTT | CAWSATRTMTINTGELFF
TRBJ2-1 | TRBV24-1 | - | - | TGTGCCACCAGTTCCCAACTAAACTCCTACAATGAGCAGTTCTTC | CATSSQLNSYNEQFF
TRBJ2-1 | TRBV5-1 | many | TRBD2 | TGCGCCAGCAGCTTGGGACTAGCAGCCAACAATGAGCAGTTCTTC | CASSLGLAANNEQFF
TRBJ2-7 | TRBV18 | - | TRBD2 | TGTGCCAGCTCACCACGCGGGCGGACTAGCTCCTACGAGCAGTACTTC | CASSPRGRTSSYEQYF
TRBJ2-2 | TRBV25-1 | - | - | TGTGCCAGCAGTGAACGAGGGGCGGACACCGGGGAGCTGTTTTTT | CASSERGADTGELFF
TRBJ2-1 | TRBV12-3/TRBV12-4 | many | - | TGTGCCAGCAGTTTAGGGGCTAATGTACAGTTCTTC | CASSLGANVQFF
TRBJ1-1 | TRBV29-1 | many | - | TGCAGCGTTGTAAGGTCGGGGGGAGCTACTGAAGCTTTCTTT | CSVVRSGGATEAFF
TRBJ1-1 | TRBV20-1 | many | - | TGCAGTGCTCCTCAGGGTCTCCCTGAAGCTTTCTTT | CSAPQGLPEAFF
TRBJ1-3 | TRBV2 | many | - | TGTGCCAGCACGGACAGACTAAGCTCTGGAAACACCATATATTTT | CASTDRLSSGNTIYF
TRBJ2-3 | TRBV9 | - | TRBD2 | TGTGCCAGCAGCCTCAGGACTAGCGGGCCCCGGGGGGATACGCAGTATTTT | CASSLRTSGPRGDTQYF
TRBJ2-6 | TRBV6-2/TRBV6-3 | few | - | TGTGCCAGCAGTTATGTCCCTGGGGCCAACGTCCTGACTTTC | CASSYVPGANVLTF
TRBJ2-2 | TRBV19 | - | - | TGTGCCAGTAGTATAGCGTACGGCGGGGAGCTGTTTTTT | CASSIAYGGELFF
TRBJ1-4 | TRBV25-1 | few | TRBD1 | TGTGCCAGCAGTGTATTGACAGGGGATGAAAAACTGTTTTTT | CASSVLTGDEKLFF
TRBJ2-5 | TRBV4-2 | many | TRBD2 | TGTGCCAGCAGCCAAGAACTAGCGGCTCCCCAAGAGACCCAGTACTTC | CASSQELAAPQETQYF
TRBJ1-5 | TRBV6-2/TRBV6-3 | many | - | TGTGCCAGCAGTGAACGGTGGGCGCGGGGCAATCAGCCCCAGCATTTT | CASSERWARGNQPQHF
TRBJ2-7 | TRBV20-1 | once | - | TGCAGTGCTAGGTGGCACTACGAGCAGTACTTC | CSARWHYEQYF
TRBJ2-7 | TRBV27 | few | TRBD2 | TGTGCCAGCAGTCTTGGACTAGCCTACGAGCAGTACTTC | CASSLGLAYEQYF
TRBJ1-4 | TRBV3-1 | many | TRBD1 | TGTGCCAGCAGCCCCCCCAAACATCGGACAGGGGCGAGGGAAAAACTGTTTTTT | CASSPPKHRTGAREKLFF
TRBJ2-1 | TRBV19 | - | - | TGTGCCAGTAGTGAGGGGGAGCTAGCACTCACTTGGTACAATGAGCAGTTCTTC | CASSEGELALTWYNEQFF
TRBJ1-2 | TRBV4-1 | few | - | TGCGCCAGCAGCCAAGACGATGGATACTCAGCTAACTATGGCTACACCTTC | CASSQDDGYSANYGYTF
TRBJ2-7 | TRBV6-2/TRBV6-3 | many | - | TGTGCCAGCAGAACCTCCAGAGCGTACAGCTCCTACGAGCAGTACTTC | CASRTSRAYSSYEQYF
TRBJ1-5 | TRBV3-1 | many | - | TGTGCCAGCAGCCAGCACGACAGAAATCAGCCCCAGCATTTT | CASSQHDRNQPQHF
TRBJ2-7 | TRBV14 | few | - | TGTGCCAGCAGCCAAGCCCCCTACGAGCAGTACTTC | CASSQAPYEQYF
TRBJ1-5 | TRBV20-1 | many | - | TGCAGTGCTAGGTCTACAGGGAATAGCAATCAGCCCCAGCATTTT | CSARSTGNSNQPQHF
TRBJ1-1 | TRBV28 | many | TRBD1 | TGTGCCAGCCTTGGGACAGCGAACACTGAAGCTTTCTTT | CASLGTANTEAFF
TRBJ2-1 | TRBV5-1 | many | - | TGCGCCAGCAGCGAGGGGATACCTGACAATGAGCAGTTCTTC | CASSEGIPDNEQFF
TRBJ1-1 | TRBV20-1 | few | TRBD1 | TGCAGTGCTAGTCCAGGGGGTTGGGAAGCTTTCTTT | CSASPGGWEAFF
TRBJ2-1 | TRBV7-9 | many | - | TGTGCCAGCGCCGTCTTAGAAAATTACAATGAGCAGTTCTTC | CASAVLENYNEQFF
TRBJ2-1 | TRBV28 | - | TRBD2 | TGTGCCAGCAGTAGACTAGCGGGAGGCTTCGGGAAGGGTGACGATGAGCAGTTCTTC | CASSRLAGGFGKGDDEQFF
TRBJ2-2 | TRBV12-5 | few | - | TGTGCTAGTGGTTTACGGGGGAACGGGGAGCTGTTTTTT | CASGLRGNGELFF
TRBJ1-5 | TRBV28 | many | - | TGTGCCAGCAGTTTTTTTGGCAATCAGCCCCAGCATTTT | CASSFFGNQPQHF
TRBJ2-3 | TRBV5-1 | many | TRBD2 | TGCGCCAGCATCCGGGGGGGGGCGCAAGATACGCAGTATTTT | CASIRGGAQDTQYF
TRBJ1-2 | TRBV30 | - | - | TGTGCCTGGAGTGTACAGCGGGGAAGAACTGACTATGGCTACACCTTC | CAWSVQRGRTDYGYTF
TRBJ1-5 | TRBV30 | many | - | TGTGCCTACACACAGGGAAATCAGCCCCAGCATTTT | CAYTQGNQPQHF
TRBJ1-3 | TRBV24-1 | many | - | TGTGCCACCAGTGATGGTCCTTTGTCTGGAAACACCATATATTTT | CATSDGPLSGNTIYF
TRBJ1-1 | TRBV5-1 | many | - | TGCGCCAGCAGCACCAACAGGGACACTGAAGCTTTCTTT | CASSTNRDTEAFF
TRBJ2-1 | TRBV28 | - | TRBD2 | TGTGCCAGCAGGACCCCGGGACTAGCGGGAGGGCGAGAGCAGTTCTTC | CASRTPGLAGGREQFF
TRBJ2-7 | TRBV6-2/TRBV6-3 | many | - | TGTGCCAGCACCAACCCCGGGACGGGGAGCTACGAGCAGTACTTC | CASTNPGTGSYEQYF
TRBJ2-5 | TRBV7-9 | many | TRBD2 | TGTGCCAGCAGCTACCCTTCGCGGGGGGGTCCCAGGGAGACCCAGTACTTC | CASSYPSRGGPRETQYF
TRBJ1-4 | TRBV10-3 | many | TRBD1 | TGTGCCATCAGTCGACAGGGTGGTAATGAAAAACTGTTTTTT | CAISRQGGNEKLFF
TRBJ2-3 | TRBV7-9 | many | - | TGTGCCAGCAGCTCCCGGGGTGACAAGGCCTGGTCGGATACGCAGTATTTT | CASSSRGDKAWSDTQYF
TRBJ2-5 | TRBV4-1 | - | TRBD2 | TGCGCCAGCAGCCAAACTCGCGGGGGGGCCATTCAAGAGACCCAGTACTTC | CASSQTRGGAIQETQYF
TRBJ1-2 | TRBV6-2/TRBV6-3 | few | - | TGTGCCAGCACCACCGCCAACTATGGCTACACCTTC | CASTTANYGYTF
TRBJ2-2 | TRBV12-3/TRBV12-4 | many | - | TGTGCCAGCAGTTTTCGGATCGCAGCGGCACGGGCCGGGGAGCTGTTTTTT | CASSFRIAAARAGELFF